This T cell receptor beta chain derives from a study of blood T cell repertoires in COVID-19. Looking at the study overall: Acute and convalescent COVID-19 specimens originated in the United States, Italy and Spain. Sample material is recorded as cDNA or gDNA derived from T cells, B-cell-depleted T cells, or PBMCs.

Trimming took 0 bases from V and 5 from J; bases not matched to a gene: 11. This CDR3 is 17 amino acids long. CDR1 is SGDLS and CDR2 is YYNGEE in the germline V gene. Authors' methods: Amplified reference gene primers provided the basis for estimating nucleated cell counts. Sequenced by immunoSEQ multiplex PCR; TCRdb stores in-frame clones only, minus some. D and trimming were read from the DNA, whereas the V and J calls and clone size are those reported in that table. The sample carries hundreds of thousands of clones, about 89% recorded once. The gene calls are TRBV9 and TRBJ2-5; 9 positions match TRBD2. The specimen was peripheral blood. The receptor comes from a woman aged 55-70 years who had recovered from COVID-19. The CDR3 loop reads CASSVDKGGGALETQYF. CDR3 sequence (DNA): TGTGCCAGCAGCGTAGATAAAGGCGGGGGGGCTCTGGAGACCCAGTACTTC.